Listed below are T cell receptor beta chains from one sample, sequenced in a study of blood T cells in healthy people across ages. TCRdb re-analysed the 5' RACE reads in MiXCR, keeping a single row per CDR3 protein. The table lists approximately 1.5 million distinct CDR3 sequences, 34% of them singletons. What was sequenced was blood. The source of these receptors is a woman aged 25 to 39 in good health. Each CDR3 is given with its conserved first and last residue. D genes are given only for firm matches. Size is stated for part of the rows, as once, few or many counts, or as a class when the clone is expanded.

V,D,size,J,CDR3,DNA
TRBV20-1,TRBD1,.,TRBJ1-5,CSASRTGRSNQPQHF,TGCAGTGCTAGCCGGACAGGGAGGAGCAATCAGCCCCAGCATTTT
TRBV4-1,TRBD2,.,TRBJ2-2,CASSQGGINTGELFF,TGCGCCAGCAGCCAGGGGGGGATAAACACCGGGGAGCTGTTTTTT
TRBV15,TRBD1,.,TRBJ1-4,CATSKTQDRNEKLFF,TGTGCCACCAGCAAAACCCAGGACAGGAATGAAAAACTGTTTTTT
TRBV6-5,.,many,TRBJ2-3,CASSSSADTQYF,TGTGCCAGCAGTTCTTCAGCAGATACGCAGTATTTT
TRBV15,TRBD1,.,TRBJ2-3,CATSRDKGAMTDTQYF,TGTGCCACCAGCAGAGATAAGGGGGCCATGACAGATACGCAGTATTTT
TRBV5-1,.,.,TRBJ1-1,CASSLGNEGAFF,TGCGCCAGCAGCTTGGGGAACGAGGGGGCTTTCTTT
TRBV18,.,.,TRBJ2-7,CAGSPLDSSYEQYF,TGTGCCGGCTCACCACTGGACAGCTCCTACGAGCAGTACTTC
TRBV7-2,.,few,TRBJ2-5,CASSLESRRLETQYF,TGTGCCAGCAGCTTAGAGTCCAGAAGGTTGGAGACCCAGTACTTC
TRBV9,.,.,TRBJ2-2,CASSVSGAGELFF,TGTGCCAGCAGCGTATCGGGGGCGGGGGAGCTGTTTTTT
TRBV20-1,.,.,TRBJ2-6,CSARDYSGRTNSGANVLTF,TGCAGTGCTAGAGATTATTCCGGACGGACCAACTCTGGGGCCAACGTCCTGACTTTC
TRBV28,.,.,TRBJ2-7,CASEGDNYEQYF,TGTGCCAGCGAGGGTGATAACTACGAGCAGTACTTC
TRBV5-1,.,few,TRBJ2-1,CASSGPGHRRVYNEQFF,TGCGCCAGCAGCGGACCGGGACACCGACGCGTCTACAATGAGCAGTTCTTC
TRBV6-6,TRBD1,.,TRBJ1-1,CASSGQGAIDTEAFF,TGTGCCAGCAGCGGACAGGGGGCGATAGACACTGAAGCTTTCTTT
TRBV5-1,.,.,TRBJ2-2,CASSLVWELNTGELFF,TGCGCCAGCAGCTTGGTGTGGGAGCTCAACACCGGGGAGCTGTTTTTT
TRBV20-1,TRBD1,few,TRBJ2-1,CSASGIGGRFSEQFF,TGCAGTGCTAGTGGTATAGGGGGCAGATTTAGTGAGCAGTTCTTC
TRBV12-3/TRBV12-4,.,many,TRBJ2-7,CASSLAGLDEQYF,TGTGCCAGCAGTTTAGCGGGATTGGACGAGCAGTACTTC
TRBV7-2,.,.,TRBJ2-5,CASSLTGGPRTQYF,TGTGCCAGCAGCTTAACTGGGGGTCCAAGGACCCAGTACTTC
TRBV20-1,.,many,TRBJ2-7,CSARESPGDEQYF,TGCAGTGCTAGAGAGAGTCCAGGGGACGAGCAGTACTTC
TRBV12-5,TRBD2,.,TRBJ2-7,CASAVGLAYEQYF,TGTGCTAGTGCCGTAGGACTAGCTTACGAGCAGTACTTC
TRBV13,TRBD2,few,TRBJ2-5,CASSSEREGETQYF,TGTGCCAGCAGCTCGGAGCGGGAGGGGGAGACCCAGTACTTC
TRBV27,TRBD2,few,TRBJ2-5,CASSLKFWGRGRAVKETQYF,TGTGCCAGCAGTTTAAAATTTTGGGGGCGCGGGAGGGCCGTAAAAGAGACCCAGTACTTC
TRBV7-8,.,.,TRBJ1-4,CASSREISLATNEKLFF,TGTGCCAGCAGTCGTGAGATCAGCCTTGCAACTAATGAAAAACTGTTTTTT
TRBV29-1,.,.,TRBJ2-1,CSAVRDDEQFF,TGCAGCGCCGTAAGGGACGATGAGCAGTTCTTC